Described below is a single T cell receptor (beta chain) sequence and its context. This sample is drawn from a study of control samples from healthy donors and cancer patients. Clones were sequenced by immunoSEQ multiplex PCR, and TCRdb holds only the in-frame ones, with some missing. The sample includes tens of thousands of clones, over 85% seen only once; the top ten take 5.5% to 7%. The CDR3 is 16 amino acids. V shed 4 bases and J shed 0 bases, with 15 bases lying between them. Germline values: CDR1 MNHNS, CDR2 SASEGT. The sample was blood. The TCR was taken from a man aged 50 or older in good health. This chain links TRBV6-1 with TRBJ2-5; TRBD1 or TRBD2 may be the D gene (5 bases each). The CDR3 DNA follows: TGTGCCAGCAGTGTTGAGGGGAACTCGTACCAAGAGACCCAGTACTTC. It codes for CASSVEGNSYQETQYF.